The 22 T cell receptor beta chains below were found in one sample sequenced in a study of cytomegalovirus exposure and HLA in healthy donors. Primers included in the PCR were 60 Vbeta and 13 Jbeta primers. The data were produced by immunoSEQ multiplex PCR, yet TCRdb's version contains in-frame clones alone and is incomplete. Its clone listing holds about 87,000 clones. The specimen was PBMCs. All receptors come from a man aged 45 to 65 in good health and CMV-seropositive.

V and J are TRBV5-1 and TRBJ2-3, with a tentative D call TRBD1 (5 bases). The length of the CDR3 is 14 residues. V was trimmed by 2 bases and J by 0 bases, leaving 7 bases between them. Looked up from germline, CDR1 is SGHRS and CDR2 is YFSETQ. CDR3 sequence (DNA): TGCGCCAGCAGCTTCCAGGGCAGCACAGATACGCAGTATTTT. Translating it yields CASSFQGSTDTQYF.

The J gene is TRBJ1-2, the V gene TRBV18; tentative D call: TRBD1 (5 bases). This CDR3 spans 13 amino acids. V was shortened by 3 bases and J by 8 bases, with 13 bases between the two germline ends. The germline V gene encodes CDR1 KGHSH and CDR2 LQKENI. The chain's CDR3 is CASSPDSSWGYTF. DNA for the CDR3: TGTGCCAGCTCACCCGACAGTTCCTGGGGCTACACCTTC.

The V and J genes are TRBV7-9 and TRBJ2-3, with 8 bases aligning to TRBD2. V lost 1 base and J lost 2; bases outside the gene matches: 5. Germline CDR1 reads SEHNR; CDR2 reads FQNEAQ (reference sequence). The CDR3 is 16 residues long. This CDR3 reads CASSLGLAGLTDTQYF. In nucleotides, the CDR3 is TGTGCCAGCAGCTTAGGTCTAGCGGGTCTCACAGATACGCAGTATTTT.

The V and J genes are TRBV6-6 and TRBJ2-5; TRBD2 is a possible D gene (6 bases). The germline CDR1 and CDR2 sequences are MNHNY and SVGAGI (reference sequence). The V gene lost 2 bases and the J gene lost 5 bases, with 15 bases spanning the gap. The CDR3 is 15 amino acids. In nucleotides, the CDR3 is TGTGCCAGCAGTTACCGCAGGGAGGCTGGGGAGACCCAGTACTTC. Its protein product is CASSYRREAGETQYF.

V gene TRBV30 combines with J gene TRBJ2-3; 7 nucleotides agree with TRBD2. Trimming removed 1 base from V and 6 bases from J; junction bases left unmatched: 7. This CDR3 has 14 amino acids. Per the germline V gene, CDR1 is GTSNPN and CDR2 is SVGIG (reference sequence). CDR3 amino acids: CAWSAGNGGDTQYF. CDR3 in DNA: TGTGCCTGGAGTGCGGGTAACGGGGGGGATACGCAGTATTTT.

The rearrangement uses TRBV2 and TRBJ1-5; D not resolved. Looked up from germline, CDR1 is SNHLY and CDR2 is FYNNEI. V lost 8 bases, J lost 0 bases, and 8 bases lay in between. This CDR3 is 13 amino acids long. CDR3 in DNA: TGTGCCAGCGCGGGATATAGCAATCAGCCCCAGCATTTT. The encoded protein is CASAGYSNQPQHF.

The chain links TRBV29-1 to TRBJ1-2; tentative D call: TRBD1 (5 bases). Germline V gene lookup returns CDR1 SQVTM and CDR2 ANQGSEA. CDR3 length: 13 residues. V gave up 3 bases and J gave up 3 bases, with 11 bases separating them. The DNA for the CDR3 is TGCAGCGTTGATCCGCAGGGTGACTATGGCTACACCTTC. Translated: CSVDPQGDYGYTF.

The genes are TRBV5-4 and TRBJ2-2, with a tentative D call TRBD1 (7 bases). The CDR3 extends over 16 amino acids. Germline CDR1 is SGHNT and CDR2 is YYREEE (reference sequence). The V end was cut by 0 bases, the J end by 7 bases, with 16 bases between. CDR3 nucleotide sequence: TGTGCCAGCAGCTTGGGCGGGACAGCCGGAGGCGGGGAGCTGTTTTTT. Its translation is CASSLGGTAGGGELFF.

Here the CDR3 DNA reads TGTGCCAGCAGCCCCCGACCAGGACTAGCGGGATTCTACGAGCAGTACTTC. Translation gives CASSPRPGLAGFYEQYF. V usage is TRBV7-8 and J usage is TRBJ2-7, with 12 bases aligning to TRBD2. Germline CDR1 is SGHVS and CDR2 is FQNEAQ. The CDR3 length is 17 residues. V lost 5 bases, J lost 3 bases, and 11 bases stayed unmatched.

The V and J genes are TRBV6-1 and TRBJ2-7; a weak D match, TRBD1 (5 bases). The germline V and J ends were trimmed by 8 bases and 3 bases, with 17 bases remaining between them. This CDR3 has 14 residues. Germline CDR1 MNHNS, CDR2 SASEGT. The CDR3 coding sequence is TGTGCCAGCTCTCCGACAGTTCATTACTACGAGCAGTACTTC. It yields the protein CASSPTVHYYEQYF.

The rearrangement uses TRBV29-1 and TRBJ2-5; D is possibly TRBD1 (5 bases). Germline-derived CDR1 and CDR2 are SQVTM and ANQGSEA. The CDR3 contains 11 residues. V gave up 5 bases and J gave up 10 bases, with 14 bases separating them. CDR3: CSVFLPQGQYF. For the CDR3, the DNA is TGCAGCGTTTTCCTCCCTCAGGGCCAGTACTTC.

The chain recombines TRBV27 with TRBJ2-5; unclear D gene. Per the germline V gene, CDR1 is MNHEY and CDR2 is SMNVEV (reference sequence). CDR3 length equals 11 residues. Trimming removed 7 bases from V and 4 bases from J, with 7 bases in between. The CDR3 sequence: CASIVGETQYF. In DNA form, the CDR3 reads TGTGCCAGCATCGTCGGAGAGACCCAGTACTTC.

With respect to this clone: One end of the junction fails to match germline, which may point to a read error. The gene calls are TRBV4-3 and TRBJ2-1; TRBD1 might be the D (5 bases). This CDR3 is built from 13 residues. Germline-derived CDR1 and CDR2 are LGHNA and YSLEER. The CDR3 region has the DNA TGCGCCAGCAGCCAAGATGCTAGGGGTGAGGAGTTCTTC. Translated: CASSQDARGEEFF.

The chain recombines TRBV7-2 with TRBJ1-2, with 7 bases matching TRBD1. This CDR3 contains 16 residues. V dropped 3 bases and J dropped 3; count of bases not matched to a gene: 10. CDR1 is SGHTA and CDR2 is FQGNSA in the germline V gene. The CDR3 bases are TGTGCCAGCAGCTTGGCCCGGACAGGTTTCCACTATGGCTACACCTTC. Translation: CASSLARTGFHYGYTF. Looking up the rest from reference TRBV7-2 and TRBJ1-2 gives the full variable domain: GAGVSQSPSNKVTEKGKDVELRCDPISGHTALYWYRQSLGQGLEFLIYFQGNSAPDKSGLPSDRFSAERTGGSVSTLTIQRTQQEDSAVYLCASSLARTGFHYGYTFGSGTRLTVV.

The gene calls are TRBV7-8 and TRBJ2-1, with no clear D. Between the trimmed V and J ends, which lost 4 bases and 1 base, there was a span of 14 bases. The germline CDR1 and CDR2 sequences are SGHVS and FQNEAQ. This CDR3 spans 16 amino acids. The CDR3 sequence is CASSSTTVSSYNEQFF. The CDR3 bases are TGTGCCAGCAGCTCAACCACAGTGTCTTCCTACAATGAGCAGTTCTTC.

This chain joins TRBV30 and TRBJ2-1; D is possibly TRBD2 (6 bases). This CDR3 spans 13 amino acids. Germline CDR1 and CDR2: GTSNPN and SVGIG (reference sequence). Trimming shortened V by 2 bases and J by 8 bases, and 13 bases separated the two germline ends. The CDR3: CAWSPIGEDEQFF. CDR3 nucleotides: TGTGCCTGGAGTCCTATAGGGGAGGATGAGCAGTTCTTC.

V usage is TRBV2 and J usage is TRBJ2-7; D is possibly TRBD2 (6 bases). Trimming left V 3 bases short and J 5 bases short, with 17 bases between. There are 15 residues in the CDR3. CDR1 and CDR2 from the germline V gene are SNHLY and FYNNEI. CDR3: CASSDMASEIHEQYF. The CDR3 DNA reads as TGTGCCAGCAGTGACATGGCTAGCGAGATCCACGAGCAGTACTTC.

The chain has TRBV5-1 and TRBJ1-2; TRBD1 aligns across 7 bases. The CDR3 covers 14 residues. CDR1 is SGHRS and CDR2 is YFSETQ in the germline V gene. Trimming at V came to 2 bases and at J to 3 bases, leaving 4 bases not matched to a gene. CDR3 bases: TGCGCCAGCAGCTTAAGCAGGGGGGACTATGGCTACACCTTC. This encodes CASSLSRGDYGYTF.

The chain couples TRBV9 to TRBJ1-5; the D is unclear. The V and J ends lost 0 bases and 6 bases respectively, with 13 bases between them. CDR1 is SGDLS and CDR2 is YYNGEE in the germline V gene. This CDR3 spans 15 amino acids. The CDR3, as DNA: TGTGCCAGCAGCGTAGGGGCCCTCGAGGGTCAGCCCCAGCATTTT. Translating it yields CASSVGALEGQPQHF.

For this clone: The same CDR3 can be traced to other DNA sequences in this sample. The rearrangement joins TRBV9 to TRBJ2-7, with a possible D match to TRBD2 (5 bases). The CDR3 runs 14 residues. Germline CDR1 SGDLS, CDR2 YYNGEE. V gave up 0 bases and J gave up 6 bases, with 13 bases separating them. Here the CDR3 DNA reads TGTGCCAGCAGCGTAGACACTAGTGGTGGCGAGCAGTACTTC. Translation gives CASSVDTSGGEQYF.

The chain combines TRBV15 with TRBJ1-2, with TRBD1 matching 11 bases. Germline V CDR1 and CDR2: LNHNV, YYDKDF (reference sequence). The CDR3 consists of 15 residues. Trimming cost V 0 bases and J 4 bases; bases outside gene matches: 1. The DNA of the CDR3 is TGTGCCACCAGCAGAGATGGGACAGGGGGCTATGGCTACACCTTC. Its protein is CATSRDGTGGYGYTF.

CDR3 bases: TGTGCCAGCAGTGGGACAGGGCCGATCCATCAGCCCCAGCATTTT. Its translation: CASSGTGPIHQPQHF. This chain uses TRBV2 with TRBJ1-5, with TRBD1 matching 8 bases. This CDR3 is built from 15 residues. Germline V CDR1 and CDR2: SNHLY, FYNNEI. The V and J ends lost 4 bases and 5 bases, in that order; junction bases with no gene match: 7.